The 32 T cell receptor beta chains in this list originate from one sample, sequenced in a study of blood T cell repertoires in COVID-19. TCRdb's copy holds only in-frame clones and misses some; the assay was immunoSEQ multiplex PCR. The sample carries about 180,000 clones, around 88% recorded once. Sequencing was performed on peripheral blood. The receptors here all came from a woman in her thirties with acute or convalescent COVID-19.

The chain is built from TRBV5-4 and TRBJ1-4; 9 nucleotides match TRBD1. Losses at the gene ends were 9 bases for V and 3 bases for J; bases not matched to a gene: 9. Germline lookup yields CDR1 SGHNT and CDR2 YYREEE (reference sequence). CDR3 length equals 15 residues. The CDR3 DNA reads TGTGCCACATCGTACAGGGGGCTGGCTAATGAAAAACTGTTTTTT. It translates to CATSYRGLANEKLFF.

On this clone itself: The sample holds other DNA sequences that translate to the same CDR3. The chain couples TRBV5-1 to TRBJ2-1, with TRBD2 matching 9 bases. The V gene's germline CDR1 is SGHRS and CDR2 YFSETQ. The CDR3 is 16 amino acids. V gave up 2 bases and J gave up 0 bases; unmatched junction bases: 3. DNA for the CDR3: TGCGCCAGCAGCTTCCTAGCGGGAAGCTCCTACAATGAGCAGTTCTTC. Translated: CASSFLAGSSYNEQFF.

This clone appeared a few times. The chain combines TRBV28 with TRBJ1-2, with 11 bases fitting TRBD1. CDR3 length: 15 residues. The J segment lost 8 bases and the V segment lost 4 bases, leaving 9 bases of the junction unmatched. Germline lookup yields CDR1 MDHEN and CDR2 SYDVKM. CDR3 region: CASSSPLGQGGGYTF. CDR3 DNA sequence: TGTGCCAGCAGTTCTCCGTTGGGACAGGGGGGCGGCTACACCTTC.

This chain joins TRBV12-3 or TRBV12-4 and TRBJ1-1; D ambiguous. The CDR3 runs to 13 residues. V lost 3 bases to trimming and J lost 1 base, with 6 bases between them. CDR3 region: CASSFSRNTEAFF. CDR3 in DNA: TGTGCCAGCAGTTTTAGCAGGAACACTGAAGCTTTCTTT.

V and J are TRBV2 and TRBJ1-4; D is uncertain. CDR3 length: 12 residues. V was clipped by 8 bases and J by 8 bases, with 12 bases between them. Per the germline V gene, CDR1 is SNHLY and CDR2 is FYNNEI. CDR3: CASGQEGEKLFF. CDR3 coding DNA: TGTGCCAGCGGGCAGGAGGGAGAAAAACTGTTTTTT.

In DNA form, the CDR3 reads TGTGCCAGTAGTCGGAGGGCCCCCACAGATACGCAGTATTTT. Protein sequence: CASSRRAPTDTQYF. The V gene is TRBV19, the J gene TRBJ2-3; possibly TRBD2 for D (6 bases). The V and J ends lost 5 bases and 2 bases respectively, with 11 bases between them. Germline-derived CDR1 and CDR2 are LNHDA and SQIVND (reference sequence). This CDR3 spans 14 amino acids.

This rearrangement joins TRBV19 to TRBJ1-6; TRBD1 matches at 8 bases. The junction had 5 bases not matched to a gene; V was cut back by 4 bases and J by 9 bases. Germline assignment: CDR1 LNHDA and CDR2 SQIVND (reference sequence). The CDR3 has 14 amino acids. The CDR3: CASSTDRGSSPLHF. The CDR3 region has the DNA TGTGCCAGTAGTACCGACAGGGGATCTTCACCCCTCCACTTT.

This CDR3 reads CASRKDSYNEQFF. CDR3 nucleotides: TGTGCCAGCAGAAAGGACTCGTACAATGAGCAGTTCTTC. V gene TRBV6-5 combines with J gene TRBJ2-1; D perhaps matches TRBD2 (5 bases). The CDR3 is 13 residues long. Trimming took off 6 bases at V and 4 bases at J, with 10 bases between the two ends. Germline CDR1 is MNHEY and CDR2 is SVGAGI.

The chain employs TRBV7-9 and TRBJ2-5; TRBD1 might be the D (6 bases). From germline, CDR1 is SEHNR and CDR2 FQNEAQ (reference sequence). V was trimmed by 5 bases and J by 5 bases, leaving 15 bases between them. The CDR3 has 14 amino acids. This CDR3 is CASSEQQGRETQYF. As DNA, the CDR3 is TGTGCCAGCAGCGAGCAACAGGGTCGGGAGACCCAGTACTTC.

This clone was seen many times. This chain connects TRBV2 to TRBJ2-7; perhaps TRBD2 as D (5 bases). The V and J ends lost 6 bases and 3 bases respectively, with 6 bases between them. The CDR3 length is 11 residues. Per germline, CDR1 SNHLY and CDR2 FYNNEI. The CDR3 sequence: CASSRGYEQYF. CDR3 nucleotides: TGTGCCAGCAGCCGGGGCTACGAGCAGTACTTC.

The count of this clone is one. V gene TRBV19 combines with J gene TRBJ1-2, with 8 nucleotides matching TRBD1. This CDR3 comprises 13 residues. Germline V gives CDR1 LNHDA, CDR2 SQIVND (reference sequence). Trimming took 10 bases from V and 5 from J; bases not matched to a gene: 9. The DNA of the CDR3 is TGTGCCACCAGACAGGGGATAGGGTATGGCTACACCTTC. Translated, it gives CATRQGIGYGYTF.

The V call is TRBV7-9, the J call TRBJ1-4; 8 positions match TRBD1. CDR1 is SEHNR, CDR2 FQNEAQ, per germline (reference sequence). V dropped 1 base and J dropped 5; count of bases not matched to a gene: 0. The CDR3 consists of 14 residues. The CDR3 sequence: CASSLGQGNEKLFF. As DNA, the CDR3 is TGTGCCAGCAGCTTAGGACAGGGGAATGAAAAACTGTTTTTT. Supplemented by reference TRBV7-9 and TRBJ1-4, the full variable domain reads DTGVSQNPRHKITKRGQNVTFRCDPISEHNRLYWYRQTLGQGPEFLTYFQNEAQLEKSRLLSDRFSAERPKGSFSTLEIQRTEQGDSAMYLCASSLGQGNEKLFFGSGTQLSVL.

The chain employs TRBV24-1 and TRBJ2-3, with TRBD1 matching 8 bases. The CDR3 is 14 amino acids. The J segment lost 3 bases and the V segment lost 3 bases, leaving 1 base of the junction unmatched. The germline CDR1 and CDR2 sequences are KGHDR and SFDVKD. In DNA form, the CDR3 reads TGTGCCACCAGTGATAACAGGGGGACAGATACGCAGTATTTT. Its protein is CATSDNRGTDTQYF.

This clone has just one count. The rearrangement uses TRBV29-1 and TRBJ2-1; 8 bases fit TRBD2. Germline V lookup: CDR1 SQVTM, CDR2 ANQGSEA. CDR3 size: 15 residues. V lost 6 bases and J lost 5; bases outside the gene matches: 12. CDR3 residues: CSVHRGGGTHNEQFF. Here the CDR3 DNA reads TGCAGCGTCCACCGGGGGGGAGGGACCCACAATGAGCAGTTCTTC.

This clone is a singleton in its sample. The rearrangement links TRBV2 to TRBJ2-4; 13 bases line up with TRBD2. CDR3 length: 15 amino acids. V was clipped by 8 bases and J by 7 bases; unmatched bases: 8. The germline gives CDR1 SNHLY, CDR2 FYNNEI. This chain's CDR3 is CASCGATSGRNIQYF. The CDR3 DNA reads as TGTGCCAGCTGTGGGGCGACTAGCGGGAGGAACATTCAGTACTTC. Combining the CDR3 with reference TRBV2 and TRBJ2-4 gives the whole variable domain EPEVTQTPSHQVTQMGQEVILRCVPISNHLYFYWYRQILGQKVEFLVSFYNNEISEKSEIFDDQFSVERPDGSNFTLKIRSTKLEDSAMYFCASCGATSGRNIQYFGAGTRLSVL.

This chain uses TRBV20-1 with TRBJ1-2; TRBD1 agrees at 8 bases. The CDR3 runs 11 residues. In germline, CDR1 is DFQATT, CDR2 SNEGSKA (reference sequence). V was pared by 8 bases and J by 5 bases, with 4 bases of the junction left unmatched. The CDR3 DNA reads TGCAGTCCCGGACAGGGATATGGCTACACCTTC. As protein: CSPGQGYGYTF.

J is TRBJ2-1 and V is TRBV6-5; TRBD2 matches 7 bases. V was pared by 0 bases and J by 8 bases, with 10 bases of the junction left unmatched. The germline gives CDR1 MNHEY, CDR2 SVGAGI. The CDR3 has 16 amino acids. This CDR3 reads CASSYSSAGEGYEQFF. In nucleotides, the CDR3 is TGTGCCAGCAGTTACTCGAGTGCGGGAGAGGGATATGAGCAGTTCTTC.

The chain couples TRBV10-3 to TRBJ1-3; unclear D gene. The germline V gene has CDR1 ENHRY and CDR2 SYGVKD. The V end lost 6 bases, the J end lost 2 bases, and 5 bases lay between the germline ends. The CDR3 is 12 amino acids. The CDR3 loop is CAIRAAGNTIYF. The CDR3 DNA is TGTGCCATCAGAGCCGCTGGAAACACCATATATTTT.

This chain joins TRBV2 and TRBJ2-7; TRBD2 agrees at 9 bases. Germline values: CDR1 SNHLY, CDR2 FYNNEI. J lost 4 bases, V lost 7 bases, and 14 bases had no gene match. CDR3 size: 16 residues. CDR3 nucleotides: TGTGCCAGCACTTCCGGGCGACTTAGCGGGAGATACGAGCAGTACTTC. Protein product: CASTSGRLSGRYEQYF.

Comments on this clone: No conserved phenylalanine or tryptophan is present at the end of the CDR3, so a read error is the likely explanation. This chain uses TRBV5-1 with TRBJ1-1; the match to TRBD1 covers 8 bases. The J segment lost 0 bases and the V segment lost 4 bases, leaving 5 bases of the junction unmatched. This CDR3 contains 15 residues. CDR1 and CDR2 from the germline V gene are SGHRS and YFSETQ. The CDR3 DNA sequence: TGCGCCAGCAGCGCACCAGGGGGCCTGAACACTGAAGCTTTCCTT. This encodes CASSAPGGLNTEAFL.

The V call is TRBV6-6, the J call TRBJ2-3; 7 bases are a match to TRBD2. There are 15 residues in the CDR3. With V trimmed by 4 bases and J by 5 bases, 9 bases remained unmatched. Per germline, CDR1 MNHNY and CDR2 SVGAGI (reference sequence). CDR3 DNA sequence: TGTGCCAGCAGTTCACCGGGACTATTCTTAGATACGCAGTATTTT. Its protein product is CASSSPGLFLDTQYF.

This chain uses TRBV9 with TRBJ2-1; 9 positions match TRBD1. This CDR3 is 12 amino acids long. In germline, CDR1 is SGDLS, CDR2 YYNGEE. The ends lost 4 bases at V and 8 bases at J; junction bases unmatched: 1. CDR3 amino acids: CASSRTGDEQFF. The CDR3 region has the DNA TGTGCCAGCAGCCGGACAGGGGATGAGCAGTTCTTC.

As concerns this clone: This sample also contains other DNA sequences that code for the same CDR3. The chain couples TRBV20-1 to TRBJ2-7; D unclear. The CDR3 sequence is 11 residues long. With 1 base removed from V and 3 bases from J, the gap between germline ends came to 4 bases. The germline V gene encodes CDR1 DFQATT and CDR2 SNEGSKA (reference sequence). CDR3 bases: TGCAGTGCTAGAGGGCTCTACGAGCAGTACTTC. Residues: CSARGLYEQYF.

V is TRBV5-1 and J is TRBJ2-2, with D possibly being TRBD1 (5 bases). Germline V gene lookup returns CDR1 SGHRS and CDR2 YFSETQ. The CDR3 is 15 residues long. Trimming removed 4 bases at V and 0 bases at J, with 10 bases between. CDR3 in amino acids: CASSPDRANTGELFF. The CDR3 coding sequence is TGCGCCAGCAGCCCTGACAGAGCGAACACCGGGGAGCTGTTTTTT. The complete variable domain, with remaining parts taken from reference TRBV5-1 and TRBJ2-2, reads KAGVTQTPRYLIKTRGQQVTLSCSPISGHRSVSWYQQTPGQGLQFLFEYFSETQRNKGNFPGRFSGRQFSNSRSEMNVSTLELGDSALYLCASSPDRANTGELFFGEGSRLTVL.

This chain links TRBV5-6 with TRBJ2-5; 8 bases are a match to TRBD1. This CDR3 is 14 amino acids long. V shed 2 bases, J shed 5 bases, and the junction held 5 bases outside the gene matches. CDR1 is SGHDT and CDR2 is YYEEEE in the germline V gene. The CDR3 sequence is CASSFLDRGETQYF. The CDR3 DNA follows: TGTGCCAGCAGCTTCCTCGACAGGGGCGAGACCCAGTACTTC.

CDR3 sequence reads: CASSLRYEQYF. As DNA, the CDR3 is TGTGCCAGCAGCCTCCGCTACGAGCAGTACTTC. The rearrangement uses TRBV2 and TRBJ2-7; D ambiguous. Trimming shortened V by 6 bases and J by 3 bases, and 6 bases separated the two germline ends. CDR3 length: 11 amino acids. Germline V lookup: CDR1 SNHLY, CDR2 FYNNEI.

This clone has a single count. V gene TRBV5-1 combines with J gene TRBJ2-4, with D perhaps matching TRBD1 (6 bases). The CDR3 is 15 amino acids. Germline V gene lookup returns CDR1 SGHRS and CDR2 YFSETQ. The V end was cut by 2 bases, the J end by 1 base, with 10 bases between. CDR3 region: CASSLTGLAKNIQYF. The CDR3 coding sequence is TGCGCCAGCAGCTTAACAGGGTTGGCCAAAAACATTCAGTACTTC.

This rearrangement joins TRBV18 to TRBJ2-7; 11 bases fit TRBD2. Trimming removed 2 bases from V and 6 bases from J; junction bases left unmatched: 6. Germline V gene sequence: CDR1 KGHSH, CDR2 LQKENI. The CDR3 is 15 amino acids. The CDR3 nucleotides read TGTGCCAGCTCACCAGAGAGTCTAGCGGGAGGCGAGCAGTACTTC. The encoded protein is CASSPESLAGGEQYF. Complete variable domain (other parts from reference TRBV18 and TRBJ2-7): NAGVMQNPRHLVRRRGQEARLRCSPMKGHSHVYWYRQLPEEGLKFMVYLQKENIIDESGMPKERFSAEFPKEGPSILRIQQVVRGDSAAYFCASSPESLAGGEQYFGPGTRLTVT.

V gene TRBV19 combines with J gene TRBJ1-3; D is unresolved. The ends were cut back, 3 bases at V and 0 bases at J, with 9 bases in the middle. Germline loops: CDR1 LNHDA, CDR2 SQIVND (reference sequence). The CDR3 runs 15 residues. The CDR3 coding sequence is TGTGCCAGTAGTATCCAGGCCCTCTCTGGAAACACCATATATTTT. Protein product: CASSIQALSGNTIYF.

The gene calls are TRBV11-2 and TRBJ2-3, with D hard to call. V lost 0 bases to trimming and J lost 9 bases, with 7 bases between them. The CDR3 has 12 residues. Germline V gene sequence: CDR1 SGHAT, CDR2 FQNNGV. The CDR3 reads CASSLDLGTQYF. DNA of the CDR3: TGTGCCAGCAGCTTAGATCTAGGCACGCAGTATTTT.

V is TRBV5-3 and J is TRBJ2-7; D is possibly TRBD2 (6 bases). TRBV5-3 is an ORF; its function is uncertain. The CDR3 length is 12 residues. V dropped 9 bases and J dropped 0 bases, with 10 bases sitting between them. CDR3 nucleotide sequence: TGTGCCATTCCGGGACTCTCCTACGAGCAGTACTTC. The encoded protein is CAIPGLSYEQYF.

This clone was recorded once. This sequence joins TRBV2 and TRBJ2-1; TRBD2 agrees at 7 bases. Germline-derived CDR1 and CDR2 are SNHLY and FYNNEI. V shed 6 bases, J shed 11 bases, and the junction held 16 bases outside the gene matches. The CDR3 extends over 15 amino acids. CDR3 in amino acids: CASRTASGTRGKQFF. In nucleotides, the CDR3 is TGTGCCAGCAGAACGGCTAGCGGAACTCGAGGGAAGCAGTTCTTC. Drawing the rest from reference TRBV2 and TRBJ2-1, the complete variable domain is EPEVTQTPSHQVTQMGQEVILRCVPISNHLYFYWYRQILGQKVEFLVSFYNNEISEKSEIFDDQFSVERPDGSNFTLKIRSTKLEDSAMYFCASRTASGTRGKQFFGPGTRLTVL.